This TCR beta chain derives from a study of blood T cell repertoires in COVID-19. At the level of the study: The samples span acute and convalescent COVID-19 from the United States, Italy and Spain. From T cells, B-cell-depleted T cells, or PBMCs came the material, which was cDNA or gDNA.

Germline V gene sequence: CDR1 SGHRS, CDR2 YFSETQ. CDR3 length: 15 amino acids. Trimming at V came to 0 bases and at J to 7 bases, leaving 7 bases not matched to a gene. Sequencing used immunoSEQ multiplex PCR; TCRdb keeps in-frame clones, though not all of them. In the table there are fewer than 65,000 clones, approximately 89% of which are singletons. The source is a man in his sixties with acute or convalescent COVID-19. The source material was peripheral blood. This rearrangement joins TRBV5-1 to TRBJ2-1; 7 positions match TRBD2. This CDR3 is CASSLERDFGNEQFF. The DNA of the CDR3 is TGCGCCAGCAGCTTGGAGCGGGATTTCGGGAATGAGCAGTTCTTC.